This T cell receptor (beta chain) was retrieved from a study of shared clonotypes between healthy human individuals. Researchers drew on roughly 89 million PBMCs for genomic DNA from unsorted samples. Assay execution took place at the deep level. Source study methods: Filtering differed since immunoSEQ provided only junctions, with no quality scores. Clones were read by immunoSEQ multiplex PCR, and TCRdb kept only the in-frame ones, dropping some. The V and J calls and the clone size are those of that table, but D and trimming were determined from the DNA. This table has around 510,000 clones, around 78% appearing once. Germline values: CDR1 KGHSH, CDR2 LQKENI. This CDR3 contains 15 residues. Trimming removed 3 bases from V and 2 bases from J; junction bases left unmatched: 5.

The J gene is TRBJ1-2, the V gene TRBV18; TRBD1 aligns across 8 bases. The sequencing input was PBMCs. The TCR originated in a woman between 40 and 50 years old in good health. Some clones in this sample may be carry-over from other donors' samples. The CDR3 protein is CASSPRQGANYGYTF. The CDR3, as DNA: TGTGCCAGCTCACCTCGTCAGGGGGCGAACTATGGCTACACCTTC.